Following are 19 T cell receptor beta chains from one sample sequenced in a study of lymphopenia after photon versus proton radiotherapy. Assay: immunoSEQ multiplex PCR; the TCRdb copy retains only in-frame clones and omits some. Counted here are tens of thousands of clones, roughly 82% occurring once; the ten biggest clones make up 21%. The sample here was peripheral blood, taken from a patient treated with proton-based radiotherapy. The receptor set was obtained from a woman in her 70s with pancreatic cancer.

The chain joins TRBV2 to TRBJ1-1; no clear D. Trimming took 6 bases from V and 10 from J, leaving 12 bases between them. The CDR3 consists of 11 residues. Germline V gene lookup returns CDR1 SNHLY and CDR2 FYNNEI. The CDR3 nucleotides read TGTGCCAGCAGCTTAGGGAGGACAGCTTTCTTT. As protein: CASSLGRTAFF.

V gene TRBV28 combines with J gene TRBJ1-1; D gene ambiguous. Trimming removed 2 bases from V and 0 bases from J, with 7 bases in between. The germline V gene encodes CDR1 MDHEN and CDR2 SYDVKM. The CDR3 extends over 14 amino acids. The CDR3 region is CASSLDTMNTEAFF. The CDR3 DNA follows: TGTGCCAGCAGTTTAGATACGATGAACACTGAAGCTTTCTTT.

This rearrangement joins TRBV9 to TRBJ1-4; D is undetermined. The CDR3 runs to 13 residues. CDR1 is SGDLS, CDR2 YYNGEE, per germline. The germline V and J ends were trimmed by 4 bases and 7 bases, with 11 bases remaining between them. The DNA for the CDR3 is TGTGCCAGCAGCATCCGGGAGGGTGAAAAACTGTTTTTT. Encoded protein: CASSIREGEKLFF.

The rearrangement uses TRBV7-9 and TRBJ2-3; TRBD1 agrees at 9 bases. J lost 9 bases, V lost 4 bases, and 8 bases had no gene match. Germline CDR1 and CDR2: SEHNR and FQNEAQ (reference sequence). The CDR3 runs to 14 residues. CDR3 amino acids: CASSSYRGQGTQYF. The CDR3 DNA follows: TGTGCCAGCAGCTCTTACAGGGGGCAGGGGACGCAGTATTTT.

This rearrangement joins TRBV19 to TRBJ1-1, with unresolved D. Trimming cost V 0 bases and J 6 bases, with 8 bases left between them. Germline CDR1 reads LNHDA; CDR2 reads SQIVND (reference sequence). This CDR3 has 13 amino acids. As DNA, the CDR3 is TGTGCCAGTAGTATAGATAGGGCCTCTGAAGCTTTCTTT. Translation: CASSIDRASEAFF.

In this sample, this clone turned up once. V is TRBV15 and J is TRBJ1-4; D call uncertain. V was trimmed by 5 bases and J by 7 bases, leaving 20 bases between them. The CDR3 totals 16 residues. From germline, CDR1 is LNHNV and CDR2 YYDKDF (reference sequence). The CDR3 region is CATSPSIGPAGEKLFF. The CDR3 nucleotides are TGTGCCACCAGCCCCTCGATAGGGCCAGCAGGTGAAAAACTGTTTTTT.

V gene TRBV7-3 combines with J gene TRBJ1-4; TRBD1 matches 7 bases. This CDR3 is built from 14 residues. The germline CDR1 and CDR2 sequences are SGHTA and FQGTGA. The V segment lost 5 bases and the J segment 6 bases; nucleotides outside the gene matches: 6. CDR3 nucleotide sequence: TGTGCCAGCAGCCCCGGGACAGAAGATGAAAAACTGTTTTTT. This codes for CASSPGTEDEKLFF.

This chain joins TRBV5-8 and TRBJ2-1; D possibly corresponds to TRBD2 (5 bases). V lost 5 bases and J lost 9, with 18 bases in between. Germline CDR1 and CDR2: SGHTS and YDEGEE. The CDR3 length is 14 residues. The CDR3 nucleotides are TGTGCCAGCAGATTTGCATCGGGGTCCAGTGAGCAGTTCTTC. Its protein product is CASRFASGSSEQFF.

CDR3 region: CASSHLTGANVLTF. DNA of the CDR3: TGTGCCAGCAGCCATTTAACTGGGGCCAACGTCCTGACTTTC. V gene TRBV27 combines with J gene TRBJ2-6; D is ambiguous. V gave up 6 bases and J gave up 2 bases, with 8 bases separating them. Germline CDR1 and CDR2: MNHEY and SMNVEV (reference sequence). CDR3 length: 14 amino acids.

This chain connects TRBV6-6 to TRBJ2-1; TRBD2 aligns across 8 bases. This CDR3 spans 12 amino acids. Trimming removed 6 bases from V and 8 bases from J; junction bases left unmatched: 3. CDR1 MNHNY and CDR2 SVGAGI come from the germline V gene (reference sequence). In DNA form, the CDR3 reads TGTGCCAGCAGCGGACTAGCCTATGAGCAGTTCTTC. It yields the protein CASSGLAYEQFF.

The chain employs TRBV4-2 and TRBJ1-5; 7 bases align to TRBD1. The CDR3 is 16 residues long. The ends lost 5 bases at V and 1 base at J; junction bases unmatched: 8. CDR1 is LGHNA and CDR2 is YNFKEQ in the germline V gene. CDR3 protein: CASSLGTAMSNQPQHF. CDR3 bases: TGTGCCAGCAGCTTGGGGACAGCTATGAGCAATCAGCCCCAGCATTTT.

The chain recombines TRBV7-9 with TRBJ2-3, with D perhaps TRBD2 (5 bases). Germline-derived CDR1 and CDR2 are SEHNR and FQNEAQ (reference sequence). The CDR3 sequence is 14 residues long. Trimming left V 2 bases short and J 0 bases short, with 6 bases between. CDR3 sequence (DNA): TGTGCCAGCAGCTTATGGACTAGCACAGATACGCAGTATTTT. Translation gives CASSLWTSTDTQYF. Based on the CDR3 plus reference TRBV7-9 and TRBJ2-3, the full variable domain is DTGVSQNPRHKITKRGQNVTFRCDPISEHNRLYWYRQTLGQGPEFLTYFQNEAQLEKSRLLSDRFSAERPKGSFSTLEIQRTEQGDSAMYLCASSLWTSTDTQYFGPGTRLTVL.

This clone was seen only once. The rearrangement joins TRBV9 to TRBJ1-1; no definite D call. The V end lost 2 bases, the J end lost 0 bases, and 11 bases lay between the germline ends. CDR1 and CDR2 (germline): SGDLS, YYNGEE. The CDR3 totals 15 residues. CDR3 nucleotides: TGTGCCAGCAGCGTGGGCCCGGGCCTGAACACTGAAGCTTTCTTT. It specifies CASSVGPGLNTEAFF.

The V call is TRBV2, the J call TRBJ1-1; D ambiguous. The CDR3 length is 13 residues. The V gene lost 8 bases and the J gene lost 0 bases, with 10 bases spanning the gap. Germline V CDR1 and CDR2: SNHLY, FYNNEI. The CDR3 sequence: CASRAELNTEAFF. The CDR3 nucleotides read TGTGCCAGCCGGGCAGAATTGAACACTGAAGCTTTCTTT.

V is TRBV9 and J is TRBJ2-1, with 10 bases lining up with TRBD2. The ends lost 0 bases at V and 4 bases at J; junction bases unmatched: 1. CDR3 length: 15 residues. Germline V gene sequence: CDR1 SGDLS, CDR2 YYNGEE. The CDR3 DNA reads as TGTGCCAGCAGCGTAGGGACTAGCGGTTACAATGAGCAGTTCTTC. Translated: CASSVGTSGYNEQFF.

The chain uses TRBV6-5 and TRBJ1-6, with a weak D call TRBD1 (6 bases). The germline gives CDR1 MNHEY, CDR2 SVGAGI. V was shortened by 3 bases and J by 10 bases, with 10 bases between the two germline ends. This CDR3 has 13 residues. This chain's CDR3 is CASSYRDKSPLHF. In DNA form, the CDR3 reads TGTGCCAGCAGTTATCGGGACAAATCACCCCTCCACTTT.

The table lists this clone with a count of one. The chain joins TRBV28 to TRBJ1-3; 9 bases match TRBD1. The CDR3 is 15 amino acids. Germline CDR1 MDHEN, CDR2 SYDVKM. With V trimmed by 5 bases and J by 1 base, 3 bases remained unmatched. CDR3 bases: TGTGCCAGCAGTCGGGACAGGGCATCTGGAAACACCATATATTTT. It is translated as CASSRDRASGNTIYF. Using reference TRBV28 and TRBJ1-3 for the parts outside the CDR3, the full variable domain is DVKVTQSSRYLVKRTGEKVFLECVQDMDHENMFWYRQDPGLGLRLIYFSYDVKMKEKGDIPEGYSVSREKKERFSLILESASTNQTSMYLCASSRDRASGNTIYFGEGSWLTVV.

This clone showed up just once. The chain uses TRBV28 and TRBJ2-3, with 10 bases that match TRBD1. CDR1 is MDHEN and CDR2 is SYDVKM in the germline V gene. The CDR3 has 16 residues. Trimming at V came to 6 bases and at J to 0 bases, leaving 6 bases not matched to a gene. CDR3 amino acids: CASRARTGGSTDTQYF. The CDR3 coding sequence is TGTGCCAGCAGAGCTAGGACAGGGGGAAGCACAGATACGCAGTATTTT.

This clone was seen only a few times. The gene calls are TRBV13 and TRBJ2-1, with a possible D match to TRBD1 (6 bases). This CDR3 contains 15 residues. Trimming cost V 5 bases and J 0 bases, with 11 bases left between them. CDR1 and CDR2 from the germline V gene are PRHDT and FYEKMQ (reference sequence). CDR3 residues: CASSPRQASYNEQFF. CDR3 in DNA: TGTGCCAGCAGCCCCCGACAGGCCTCCTACAATGAGCAGTTCTTC.